The entry below describes one T cell receptor beta chain. Germline V gives CDR1 SQVTM, CDR2 ANQGSEA. This CDR3 spans 10 amino acids. V shed 8 bases and J shed 3 bases, with 7 bases lying between them. Where ophthalmopathy was present, donors had moderate-to-severe activity, CAS ≥3, NOSPECS ≥4 and duration under 3 months. These data originate in a study of Graves' ophthalmopathy and Graves' hyperthyroidism. The sequenced template was RNA, covering the TCR beta CDR3 region. Second-round multiplex PCR came after first-round RT-PCR with HTBI primers. TCRdb analysed the multiplex PCR reads with MiXCR anew, one entry per CDR3 protein. The table records about 400,000 distinct CDR3 sequences, around 18% of them present only once.

The sequence was collected from a woman aged 18-35 years with Graves' ophthalmopathy. V usage is TRBV29-1 and J usage is TRBJ1-2; no definite D call. Input material: peripheral blood. For the CDR3, the DNA is TGCAGCTGCACAGACTATGGCTACACCTTC. Residues: CSCTDYGYTF. Full variable domain (missing parts from reference TRBV29-1 and TRBJ1-2): SAVISQKPSRDICQRGTSLTIQCQVDSQVTMMFWYRQQPGQSLTLIATANQGSEATYESGFVIDKFPISRPNLTFSTLTVSNMSPEDSSIYLCSCTDYGYTFGSGTRLTVV.